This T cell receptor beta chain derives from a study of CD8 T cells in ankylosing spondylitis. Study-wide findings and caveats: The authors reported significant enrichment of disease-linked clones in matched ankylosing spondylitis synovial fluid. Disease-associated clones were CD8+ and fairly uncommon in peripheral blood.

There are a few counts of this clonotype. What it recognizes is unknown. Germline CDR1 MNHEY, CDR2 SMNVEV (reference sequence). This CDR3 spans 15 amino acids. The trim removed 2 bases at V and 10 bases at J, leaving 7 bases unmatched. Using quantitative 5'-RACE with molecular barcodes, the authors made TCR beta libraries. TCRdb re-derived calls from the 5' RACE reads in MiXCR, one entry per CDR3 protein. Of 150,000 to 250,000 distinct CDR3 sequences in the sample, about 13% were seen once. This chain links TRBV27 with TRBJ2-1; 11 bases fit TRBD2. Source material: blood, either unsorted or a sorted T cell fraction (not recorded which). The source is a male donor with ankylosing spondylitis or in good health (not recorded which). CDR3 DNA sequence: TGTGCCAGCAGTTTAGGGACTAGCGGATCCCAGGAGCAGTTCTTC. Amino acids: CASSLGTSGSQEQFF.